This TCR beta chain was sequenced for a study of OX40 agonist ivuxolimab in advanced cancers. The wider study: Melanoma, hepatocellular carcinoma, head and neck or renal cell cancer occurred in dose-escalation patients. General observations from the study: By week 6 at 0.1 to 3.0 mg/kg, blood CD4+ and CD8+ T cells had expanded clonally.

Comment on this clone: What it binds is not known.

Clones were sequenced by immunoSEQ multiplex PCR, and TCRdb holds only the in-frame ones, with some missing. Of just over 95,000 clones listed, about 85% are singletons. No patient had autoimmune disease or received systemic immunosuppression. Samples of blood were obtained at baseline, on cycle 4 day 1, and on cycle 7 day 1. This CDR3 has 17 residues. V lost 1 base, J lost 0 bases, and 16 bases lay in between. The V gene's germline CDR1 is SGDLS and CDR2 YYNGEE. This sequence joins TRBV9 and TRBJ1-1; tentatively, D is TRBD1 (6 bases). The source material was CD4+ or CD8+ T cells sorted from blood, sampled in a trial of the OX40 agonist ivuxolimab. The TCR comes from an adult with an advanced solid tumor such as melanoma, head and neck, liver or kidney cancer. The CDR3 region is CASSVSPKQGMNTEAFF. CDR3 bases: TGTGCCAGCAGCGTATCCCCCAAACAGGGAATGAACACTGAAGCTTTCTTT.